The present TCR beta chain was sequenced within a study of regulatory T cells in long-lasting Graves disease. Background on the study: Recently diagnosed Graves' patients had received antithyroid drugs for under 3 months.

This sample's time point: newly diagnosed GD, antithyroid drugs for less than 3 months. PBMC RNA served as the TCR library source. Building the TCR beta libraries relied on iRepertoire HTBI primers, and CDR3 regions underwent Arm-PCR. TCRdb reprocessed the multiplex PCR reads via MiXCR and lists one record per CDR3 protein. In the table there are over 350,000 distinct CDR3 sequences, 14% of which are singletons. The data also belong to a second study, concerning T cells in Graves' hyperthyroidism and ophthalmopathy. From that second work: Diagnosis of hyperthyroidism was new in patients aged 18 to 65, and its duration was under 2 months. Exclusion of patients followed from uncontrolled infection, other autoimmune disease, pregnancy or lactation.

The clonotype was recovered from a woman aged 45-65 years with Graves disease. The source was peripheral blood mononuclear cells (PBMCs), collected at new diagnosis, from a patient treated with antithyroid drugs.

Here the CDR3 reads CASHGTGGSYEQYF. DNA for the CDR3: TGTGCCAGCCATGGGACTGGAGGTTCCTACGAGCAGTACTTC. This sequence joins TRBV6-2 or TRBV6-3 and TRBJ2-7, with TRBD2 as a possible D gene (6 bases). The CDR3 is made up of 14 amino acids. V dropped 8 bases and J dropped 1 base, with 15 bases sitting between them. Germline V gene data show CDR1 as MNHEY and CDR2 as SVGEGT.